Listed below are T cell receptor beta chains from one sample, sequenced in a study of blood T cell repertoires in COVID-19. The method was immunoSEQ multiplex PCR; TCRdb's version includes in-frame clones alone and lacks a portion of them. The sample carries about 61,000 clones, 80% to 90% recorded once. Source material: peripheral blood. The receptors originated from a woman aged 80 or over with active COVID-19. Both conserved end residues are trimmed from each CDR3. Fields, in order: V gene, J gene, clone size, CDR3 protein. The size entry is marked missing in some rows and otherwise reads once, few, many or a size class.

TRBV28	TRBJ2-7	NA	ASSPPGQSPYEQY
TRBV2	TRBJ2-3	NA	ASSERWTAGGTDTQY
TRBV9	TRBJ2-1	once	ASSIWTGGVYNEQF
TRBV4-2	TRBJ2-3	NA	ASSPGQGVDTQY
TRBV7-8	TRBJ2-1	NA	ASSLEGGGYNEQF
TRBV9	TRBJ2-1	NA	ASSLGTSGGYNEQF
TRBV15	TRBJ2-5	NA	ATSRAGEGDATQY
TRBV4-2	TRBJ2-5	NA	ASSQDQGSGAIKETQY
TRBV25-1	TRBJ1-4	NA	ASSERTGLKLF
TRBV6-2/TRBV6-3	TRBJ2-7	few	ASSAGGGGLVQY
TRBV6-5	TRBJ2-5	NA	ASSYSGTQETQY
TRBV4-1	TRBJ1-5	NA	ASSLQFGQGGQPQH
TRBV2	TRBJ2-2	NA	ASSTRASGELF
TRBV29-1	TRBJ1-2	NA	SVTRTGGVYGYT
TRBV11-3	TRBJ2-1	NA	ASSPRQGPTYNEQF
TRBV3-1/TRBV3-2	TRBJ2-5	NA	ASSQAPAGGYKETQY
TRBV7-9	TRBJ2-4	NA	ASSPPTGGLAKNIQY
TRBV5-1	TRBJ2-1	NA	ASSLDRANEQF
TRBV30	TRBJ2-3	NA	AWSGRLSSGTDTQY
TRBV11-1	TRBJ1-1	NA	ASSLPQGANTEAF
TRBV19	TRBJ1-1	NA	ASSTDSRQARGTEAF
TRBV10-2	TRBJ1-2	NA	ASSRYTGNYGYT
TRBV15	TRBJ2-5	NA	ATSRFEGGPETQY
TRBV7-2	TRBJ2-5	NA	ASIDRGETQY
TRBV3-1/TRBV3-2	TRBJ2-3	NA	ASSLWTSGGGLGSTDTQY
TRBV5-1	TRBJ2-2	NA	ASSPGQGGTGELF
TRBV6-1	TRBJ2-5	NA	ASSEAWGRRETQY
TRBV4-1	TRBJ2-3	NA	ASSHRDRGTDTQY
TRBV10-3	TRBJ2-7	NA	AISEGRSYEQY
TRBV19	TRBJ2-1	NA	ASSIGRTLNNEQF
TRBV5-1	TRBJ2-5	NA	ASSSGTSGGETQY
TRBV2	TRBJ1-5	NA	ASRVNREVSQPQH
TRBV30	TRBJ2-7	NA	AWSTGSPYEQY
TRBV6-5	TRBJ2-1	NA	ASRTSGTNEQF
TRBV3-1/TRBV3-2	TRBJ2-1	NA	ASSHRGLGLAGYNEQF
TRBV7-9	TRBJ2-7	NA	ASRSSGVLLEQY
TRBV6-6	TRBJ2-3	NA	ASSYRLATDTQY
TRBV5-1	TRBJ2-6	NA	ASSLGGQGHYSGANVLT
TRBV28	TRBJ2-5	NA	ASSSGGDTQETQY
TRBV5-6	TRBJ1-2	NA	ASSWDQGYGYT
TRBV27	TRBJ2-7	NA	ASSFSGVYEQY
TRBV12-3/TRBV12-4	TRBJ2-7	NA	ASSLGASYEQY
TRBV5-4	TRBJ2-3	few	ASSLGLAGLTDTQY
TRBV6-2/TRBV6-3	TRBJ1-1	few	ASSYFYGNTEAF
TRBV10-3	TRBJ1-3	once	AIGRGRNTIY
TRBV29-1	TRBJ2-1	NA	SVEERGGF
TRBV6-6	TRBJ2-1	NA	ASSARQGNEQF
TRBV4-1	TRBJ2-5	NA	ASSQLAGGRETQY
TRBV3-1/TRBV3-2	TRBJ2-3	NA	ASSHGTRANTQY
TRBV7-2	TRBJ2-1	NA	ASSLGLENEQF
TRBV29-1	TRBJ2-7	NA	SVQTGDEQY
TRBV7-9	TRBJ2-3	once	ASSFEAEDTQY
TRBV5-1	TRBJ1-5	NA	ASSLGDTPGEQPQH
TRBV28	TRBJ2-5	NA	ASSAQGAWVTQY
TRBV7-9	TRBJ2-2	NA	ASSPRVLLLNTGELF
TRBV9	TRBJ1-4	NA	ASSVDGRAGKKLF
TRBV7-2	TRBJ1-5	NA	ASSYRTGGDWPQH
TRBV19	TRBJ1-1	NA	ASSRHRDTEAF